This T cell receptor beta chain was sequenced during a study of T cell changes during pregnancy in multiple sclerosis. Sequencing was performed with immunoSEQ multiplex PCR; in TCRdb, only in-frame clones are kept and a portion is missing. There are about 13,000 clones in the sample; roughly 90% occur only once, and about 8.4% lies in the top ten. CDR3 length: 15 amino acids. V was pared by 3 bases and J by 0 bases, with 0 bases of the junction left unmatched. From germline, CDR1 is MRHNA and CDR2 SNTAGT. This TCR was sampled from a female donor with multiple sclerosis, enrolled in a pregnancy study. J is TRBJ2-1 and V is TRBV6-4; 9 bases are shared with TRBD2. The source material was CD8+ T cells from peripheral blood mononuclear cells, sampled in the first trimester of pregnancy. This CDR3 reads CASSERGGSYNEQFF. DNA for the CDR3: TGTGCCAGCAGTGAGCGGGGGGGCTCCTACAATGAGCAGTTCTTC.